These T cell receptor beta chains were read from a single sample in a study of CD4 T cells in relation to SARS-CoV-2 and coronaviruses. Which antigens these TCRs recognize remains unknown. Clones were read by immunoSEQ multiplex PCR, and TCRdb kept only the in-frame ones, dropping some. The data contain about 17,000 clones, 82% of them singletons. Material for sequencing was CD4+ T cells from PBMCs, cultured in vitro. The receptor set was obtained from a human donor in good health. Both conserved end residues are part of each CDR3. Fields, in order: CDR3 length, V gene, J gene, D gene, clone size, CDR3 protein, CDR3 DNA. D genes are given only for firm matches. Clone size appears in some rows only: once, few, many, or a class for an expanded clone.

cdr3_length: 17
v_call: TRBV21-1
j_call: TRBJ2-1
d_call: NA
clone_size: few
cdr3_aa: CASSKPFSDTTYNEQFF
cdr3_nt: TGTGCCAGCAGCAAACCCTTTTCTGATACTACCTACAATGAGCAGTTCTTC

cdr3_length: 16
v_call: TRBV7-8
j_call: TRBJ2-1
d_call: TRBD2
clone_size: once
cdr3_aa: CASSSVGLAGAGEQFF
cdr3_nt: TGTGCCAGCAGCTCAGTGGGACTAGCGGGAGCGGGTGAGCAGTTCTTC

cdr3_length: 15
v_call: TRBV6-1
j_call: TRBJ1-6
d_call: TRBD1
clone_size: NA
cdr3_aa: CASSQGDRQPSPLHF
cdr3_nt: TGTGCCAGCAGCCAGGGGGACAGGCAACCTTCACCCCTCCACTTT

cdr3_length: 17
v_call: TRBV9
j_call: TRBJ1-3
d_call: NA
clone_size: NA
cdr3_aa: CASSVAGTDLSGNTIYF
cdr3_nt: TGTGCCAGCAGCGTAGCTGGGACCGACCTCTCTGGAAACACCATATATTTT

cdr3_length: 13
v_call: TRBV6-2/TRBV6-3
j_call: TRBJ2-3
d_call: NA
clone_size: NA
cdr3_aa: CASNPASTDTQYF
cdr3_nt: TGTGCCAGCAACCCAGCCAGCACAGATACGCAGTATTTT

cdr3_length: 16
v_call: TRBV13
j_call: TRBJ2-1
d_call: NA
clone_size: NA
cdr3_aa: CASSLKTGGGINEQFF
cdr3_nt: TGTGCCAGCAGCTTAAAAACAGGGGGGGGAATCAATGAGCAGTTCTTC

cdr3_length: 13
v_call: TRBV7-2
j_call: TRBJ1-2
d_call: NA
clone_size: few
cdr3_aa: CASSLDPRRGYTF
cdr3_nt: TGTGCCAGCAGCTTAGACCCTCGTAGGGGCTACACCTTC

cdr3_length: 14
v_call: TRBV5-1
j_call: TRBJ1-3
d_call: NA
clone_size: NA
cdr3_aa: CASSPDYSGNTIYF
cdr3_nt: TGCGCCAGCAGCCCGGATTACTCTGGAAACACCATATATTTT

cdr3_length: 15
v_call: TRBV5-5
j_call: TRBJ2-5
d_call: NA
clone_size: NA
cdr3_aa: CASSPRGQRRETQYF
cdr3_nt: TGTGCCAGCAGCCCAAGGGGTCAGAGAAGAGAGACCCAGTACTTC

cdr3_length: 14
v_call: TRBV7-9
j_call: TRBJ2-3
d_call: NA
clone_size: NA
cdr3_aa: CASSYPPLVDTQYF
cdr3_nt: TGTGCCAGCAGCTACCCTCCCTTGGTAGATACGCAGTATTTT

cdr3_length: 16
v_call: TRBV5-1
j_call: TRBJ1-6
d_call: NA
clone_size: NA
cdr3_aa: CASSLGGRAVNSPLHF
cdr3_nt: TGCGCCAGCAGCTTGGGAGGCAGGGCGGTGAATTCACCCCTCCACTTT

cdr3_length: 12
v_call: TRBV12-3/TRBV12-4
j_call: TRBJ2-3
d_call: TRBD1
clone_size: NA
cdr3_aa: CASRTGPDTQYF
cdr3_nt: TGTGCCAGCAGGACAGGGCCAGATACGCAGTATTTT

cdr3_length: 16
v_call: TRBV9
j_call: TRBJ2-7
d_call: TRBD2
clone_size: NA
cdr3_aa: CASSVGGGSGSYEQYF
cdr3_nt: TGTGCCAGCAGCGTAGGCGGGGGTTCAGGGTCCTACGAGCAGTACTTC

cdr3_length: 11
v_call: TRBV7-2
j_call: TRBJ2-1
d_call: NA
clone_size: NA
cdr3_aa: CASSFHNEQFF
cdr3_nt: TGTGCCAGCAGCTTCCACAATGAGCAGTTCTTC

cdr3_length: 14
v_call: TRBV19
j_call: TRBJ1-5
d_call: NA
clone_size: NA
cdr3_aa: CASSPRTGVGPQHF
cdr3_nt: TGTGCCAGTAGTCCTCGGACCGGGGTAGGTCCCCAGCATTTT

cdr3_length: 16
v_call: TRBV6-5
j_call: TRBJ1-2
d_call: NA
clone_size: NA
cdr3_aa: CASSYSSREVFYGYTF
cdr3_nt: TGTGCCAGCAGTTACTCGAGCCGAGAGGTCTTCTATGGCTACACCTTC

cdr3_length: 14
v_call: TRBV2
j_call: TRBJ2-7
d_call: NA
clone_size: once
cdr3_aa: CASSEGPKGYEQYF
cdr3_nt: TGTGCCAGCAGCGAGGGACCGAAAGGGTACGAGCAGTACTTC

cdr3_length: 14
v_call: TRBV6-5
j_call: TRBJ2-3
d_call: NA
clone_size: NA
cdr3_aa: CASSRQGLRSAQYF
cdr3_nt: TGTGCCAGCAGCAGACAGGGACTAAGGAGTGCGCAGTATTTT

cdr3_length: 16
v_call: TRBV4-1
j_call: TRBJ2-3
d_call: TRBD2
clone_size: NA
cdr3_aa: CASSQDQAGVTDTQYF
cdr3_nt: TGCGCCAGCAGCCAAGACCAAGCGGGAGTCACAGATACGCAGTATTTT

cdr3_length: 15
v_call: TRBV11-2
j_call: TRBJ2-5
d_call: NA
clone_size: NA
cdr3_aa: CASSFRPAEQETQYF
cdr3_nt: TGTGCCAGCAGCTTTCGACCGGCAGAGCAAGAGACCCAGTACTTC

cdr3_length: 14
v_call: TRBV2
j_call: TRBJ2-1
d_call: NA
clone_size: NA
cdr3_aa: CASSESPTGNEQFF
cdr3_nt: TGTGCCAGCAGTGAATCACCCACGGGAAATGAGCAGTTCTTC

cdr3_length: 13
v_call: TRBV30
j_call: TRBJ1-2
d_call: NA
clone_size: few
cdr3_aa: CASLTSRDLSYTF
cdr3_nt: TGTGCCTCATTAACAAGCCGGGACTTGAGCTACACCTTC

cdr3_length: 12
v_call: TRBV29-1
j_call: TRBJ1-5
d_call: NA
clone_size: few
cdr3_aa: CSVADGSQPQHF
cdr3_nt: TGCAGCGTAGCGGACGGCAGTCAGCCCCAGCATTTT

cdr3_length: 15
v_call: TRBV25-1
j_call: TRBJ2-3
d_call: TRBD1
clone_size: NA
cdr3_aa: CASSARDRGTDTQYF
cdr3_nt: TGTGCCAGCAGTGCCCGGGACAGGGGGACAGATACGCAGTATTTT

cdr3_length: 13
v_call: TRBV19
j_call: TRBJ2-3
d_call: TRBD1
clone_size: NA
cdr3_aa: CATTTGGLDTQYF
cdr3_nt: TGTGCCACCACGACAGGGGGCTTAGATACGCAGTATTTT

cdr3_length: 16
v_call: TRBV18
j_call: TRBJ2-4
d_call: NA
clone_size: NA
cdr3_aa: CASSPGRDLAKNIQYF
cdr3_nt: TGTGCCAGCTCACCGGGCAGGGATCTAGCCAAAAACATTCAGTACTTC

cdr3_length: 15
v_call: TRBV11-1
j_call: TRBJ2-3
d_call: NA
clone_size: NA
cdr3_aa: CASSNRRLITDTQYF
cdr3_nt: TGTGCCAGCAGCAATAGGAGGCTAATCACAGATACGCAGTATTTT

cdr3_length: 15
v_call: TRBV4-1
j_call: TRBJ2-7
d_call: NA
clone_size: NA
cdr3_aa: CASSQLSGTFYEQYF
cdr3_nt: TGCGCCAGCAGCCAACTTTCCGGGACTTTCTACGAGCAGTACTTC

cdr3_length: 15
v_call: TRBV29-1
j_call: TRBJ2-3
d_call: TRBD1
clone_size: NA
cdr3_aa: CSAHPRDRGPDTQYF
cdr3_nt: TGCAGCGCCCACCCCCGGGACAGGGGCCCAGATACGCAGTATTTT

cdr3_length: 17
v_call: TRBV19
j_call: TRBJ2-1
d_call: TRBD2
clone_size: NA
cdr3_aa: CASSPRTSGSSYNEQFF
cdr3_nt: TGTGCCAGTAGTCCAAGGACTAGCGGGAGCTCCTACAATGAGCAGTTCTTC

cdr3_length: 12
v_call: TRBV29-1
j_call: TRBJ2-7
d_call: NA
clone_size: NA
cdr3_aa: CSVEGPWNEQYF
cdr3_nt: TGCAGCGTTGAAGGACCTTGGAACGAGCAGTACTTC

cdr3_length: 15
v_call: TRBV18
j_call: TRBJ2-7
d_call: TRBD2
clone_size: NA
cdr3_aa: CASSPALAGGSEQYF
cdr3_nt: TGTGCCAGCTCACCAGCCCTAGCGGGAGGATCCGAGCAGTACTTC

cdr3_length: 15
v_call: TRBV19
j_call: TRBJ2-7
d_call: NA
clone_size: NA
cdr3_aa: CASSIDLSSSYEQYF
cdr3_nt: TGTGCCAGTAGTATAGATCTGTCCAGCTCCTACGAGCAGTACTTC

cdr3_length: 15
v_call: TRBV7-2
j_call: TRBJ2-7
d_call: NA
clone_size: once
cdr3_aa: CASSLGGGGSYEQYF
cdr3_nt: TGTGCCAGCAGCTTAGGAGGCGGAGGCTCCTACGAGCAGTACTTC

cdr3_length: 14
v_call: TRBV9
j_call: TRBJ2-1
d_call: NA
clone_size: NA
cdr3_aa: CASSGGDSDNEQFF
cdr3_nt: TGTGCCAGCAGCGGAGGGGACTCCGACAATGAGCAGTTCTTC

cdr3_length: 14
v_call: TRBV5-4
j_call: TRBJ2-1
d_call: NA
clone_size: NA
cdr3_aa: CASSLGGAPNEQFF
cdr3_nt: TGTGCCAGCAGCTTGGGGGGGGCCCCCAATGAGCAGTTCTTC

cdr3_length: 14
v_call: TRBV19
j_call: TRBJ2-5
d_call: NA
clone_size: once
cdr3_aa: CASSGGGQGETQYF
cdr3_nt: TGTGCCAGTAGCGGGGGGGGACAGGGAGAGACCCAGTACTTC

cdr3_length: 19
v_call: TRBV11-2
j_call: TRBJ2-6
d_call: TRBD1
clone_size: NA
cdr3_aa: CASSHARGQYGSGANVLTF
cdr3_nt: TGTGCCAGCAGCCACGCCAGGGGGCAATATGGATCTGGGGCCAACGTCCTGACTTTC

cdr3_length: 16
v_call: TRBV6-1
j_call: TRBJ1-2
d_call: NA
clone_size: NA
cdr3_aa: CASSEDGGSINYGYTF
cdr3_nt: TGTGCCAGCAGTGAGGACGGAGGGAGCATCAACTATGGCTACACCTTC

cdr3_length: 16
v_call: TRBV7-8
j_call: TRBJ2-2
d_call: TRBD1
clone_size: NA
cdr3_aa: CASSPRTGIVTGELFF
cdr3_nt: TGTGCCAGCAGCCCCCGGACAGGGATTGTCACCGGGGAGCTGTTTTTT

cdr3_length: 13
v_call: TRBV5-5
j_call: TRBJ2-2
d_call: NA
clone_size: NA
cdr3_aa: CASSLDGHGELFF
cdr3_nt: TGTGCCAGCAGCTTGGATGGGCACGGGGAGCTGTTTTTT

cdr3_length: 13
v_call: TRBV2
j_call: TRBJ1-1
d_call: NA
clone_size: NA
cdr3_aa: CASSEPTHTEAFF
cdr3_nt: TGTGCCAGCAGTGAGCCGACCCACACTGAAGCTTTCTTT

cdr3_length: 13
v_call: TRBV29-1
j_call: TRBJ2-3
d_call: TRBD1
clone_size: NA
cdr3_aa: CSALTGTTDTQYF
cdr3_nt: TGCAGCGCCTTGACAGGGACCACAGATACGCAGTATTTT

cdr3_length: 16
v_call: TRBV11-2
j_call: TRBJ2-1
d_call: TRBD2
clone_size: NA
cdr3_aa: CASSLVGGRRYNEQFF
cdr3_nt: TGTGCCAGCAGCTTAGTGGGCGGGAGACGGTACAATGAGCAGTTCTTC

cdr3_length: 17
v_call: TRBV7-8
j_call: TRBJ2-7
d_call: NA
clone_size: NA
cdr3_aa: CASSLAEGRPSSYEQYF
cdr3_nt: TGTGCCAGCAGCTTAGCGGAGGGACGGCCGAGCTCCTACGAGCAGTACTTC

cdr3_length: 15
v_call: TRBV5-1
j_call: TRBJ2-2
d_call: TRBD2
clone_size: NA
cdr3_aa: CASMGGGMNTGELFF
cdr3_nt: TGCGCCAGCATGGGCGGGGGGATGAACACCGGGGAGCTGTTTTTT